This note documents a single TCR beta chain sequence. Its target is not known. Germline V lookup: CDR1 LGHNA, CDR2 YNFKEQ. Deletions cut 0 bases from V and 1 base from J, with 15 bases between. The CDR3 runs to 17 residues. This sample is drawn from a study of cytomegalovirus exposure and HLA in healthy donors. The study, taken as a whole, reports: An analysis that was carried out later associated 16,000 or so TCR beta sequences with HLA alleles at 0.05 false discovery rate.

In the PCR, 60 Vbeta and 13 Jbeta primers were used. Repertoires were generated with immunoSEQ multiplex PCR, while TCRdb's copy carries only in-frame clones and drops some. This table holds 60,000 to 100,000 clones, under 80% found once. The genes are TRBV4-2 and TRBJ1-1, with D maybe TRBD1 (6 bases). Sequencing was done on a sample of PBMCs. The clonotype originates from a male donor in good health and CMV-seropositive. The CDR3 sequence is CASSQDQGGSGNTEAFF. CDR3 nucleotide sequence: TGTGCCAGCAGCCAAGATCAAGGGGGAAGTGGGAACACTGAAGCTTTCTTT.